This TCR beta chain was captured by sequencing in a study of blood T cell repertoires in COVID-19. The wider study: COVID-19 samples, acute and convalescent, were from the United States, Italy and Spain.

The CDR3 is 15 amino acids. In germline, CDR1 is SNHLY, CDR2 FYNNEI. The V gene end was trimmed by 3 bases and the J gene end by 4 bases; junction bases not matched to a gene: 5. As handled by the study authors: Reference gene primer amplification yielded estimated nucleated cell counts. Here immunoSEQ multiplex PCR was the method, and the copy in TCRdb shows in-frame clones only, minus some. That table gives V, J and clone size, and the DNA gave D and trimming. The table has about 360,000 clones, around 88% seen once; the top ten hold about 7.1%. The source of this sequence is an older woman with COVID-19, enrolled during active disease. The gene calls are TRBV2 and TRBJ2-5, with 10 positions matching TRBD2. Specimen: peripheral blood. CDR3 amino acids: CASSDTSGVGETQYF. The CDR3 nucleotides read TGTGCCAGCAGTGATACTAGCGGGGTAGGAGAGACCCAGTACTTC.